This TCR beta chain is drawn from a study of post-analysis software for immune sequencing data. Study background: Progressive-relapsing, secondary progressive and relapsing-remitting multiple sclerosis were among the disease courses included.

Study-level points and caveats: Relative to controls, patients had five TRBV segments at higher frequency, with TRBV5-6, TRBV5-1 and TRBV20-1 among these.

Only a few counts were recorded for this clonotype. Its target is unknown. Germline values: CDR1 MGHRA, CDR2 YSYEKL. The CDR3 is made up of 15 amino acids. V gave up 7 bases and J gave up 7 bases; unmatched junction bases: 7. TCR beta libraries were prepared from cDNA with unique molecular identifiers. When roughly 0.9 to 10 million T cells were used, they gave about 550,000 cDNA molecules. Via MiXCR, TCRdb re-called the PCR reads, giving one row per CDR3 protein. The table lists roughly 650,000 distinct CDR3 sequences, over 45% of them singletons. The source is a girl aged 2 to 10 with multiple sclerosis. Sequenced material: blood. The chain uses TRBV4-1 and TRBJ2-1; TRBD2 matches at 13 bases. This CDR3 is CASKRTSGGGNEQFF. The CDR3 region has the DNA TGCGCCAGCAAAAGGACTAGCGGGGGTGGGAATGAGCAGTTCTTC.